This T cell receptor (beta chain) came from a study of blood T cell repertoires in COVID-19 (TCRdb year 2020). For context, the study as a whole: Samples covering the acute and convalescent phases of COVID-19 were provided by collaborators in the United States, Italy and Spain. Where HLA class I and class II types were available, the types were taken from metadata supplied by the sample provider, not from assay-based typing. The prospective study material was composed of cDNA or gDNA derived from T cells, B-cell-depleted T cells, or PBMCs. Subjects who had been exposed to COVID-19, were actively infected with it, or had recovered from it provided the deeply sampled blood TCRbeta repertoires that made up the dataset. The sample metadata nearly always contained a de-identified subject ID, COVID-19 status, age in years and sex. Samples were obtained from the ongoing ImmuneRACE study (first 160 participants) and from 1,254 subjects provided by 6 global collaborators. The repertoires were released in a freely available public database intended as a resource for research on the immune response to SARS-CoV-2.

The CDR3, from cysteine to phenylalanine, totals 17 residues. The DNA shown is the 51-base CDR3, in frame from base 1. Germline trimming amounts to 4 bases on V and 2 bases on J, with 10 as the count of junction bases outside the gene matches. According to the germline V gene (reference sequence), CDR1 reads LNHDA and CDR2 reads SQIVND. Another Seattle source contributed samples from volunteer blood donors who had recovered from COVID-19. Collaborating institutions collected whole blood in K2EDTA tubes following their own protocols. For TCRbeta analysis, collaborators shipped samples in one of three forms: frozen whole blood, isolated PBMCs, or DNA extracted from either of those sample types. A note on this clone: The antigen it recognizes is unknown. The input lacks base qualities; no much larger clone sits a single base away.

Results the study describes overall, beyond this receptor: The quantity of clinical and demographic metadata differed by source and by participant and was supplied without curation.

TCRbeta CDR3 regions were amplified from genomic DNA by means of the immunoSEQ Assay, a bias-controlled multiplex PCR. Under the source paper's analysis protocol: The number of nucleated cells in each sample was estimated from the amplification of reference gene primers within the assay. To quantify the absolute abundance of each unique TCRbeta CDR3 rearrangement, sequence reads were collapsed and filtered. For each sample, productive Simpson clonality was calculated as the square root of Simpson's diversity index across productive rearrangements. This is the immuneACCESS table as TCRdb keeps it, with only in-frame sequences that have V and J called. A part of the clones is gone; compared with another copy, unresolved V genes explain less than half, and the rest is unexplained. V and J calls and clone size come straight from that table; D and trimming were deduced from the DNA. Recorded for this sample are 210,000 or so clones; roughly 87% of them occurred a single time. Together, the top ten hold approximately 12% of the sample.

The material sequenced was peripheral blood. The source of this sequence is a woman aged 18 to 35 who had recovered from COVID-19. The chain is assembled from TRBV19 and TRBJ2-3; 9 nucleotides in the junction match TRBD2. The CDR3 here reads CASSTFTTSGYTDTQYF. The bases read TGTGCCAGTAGTACCTTCACGACTAGCGGATACACAGATACGCAGTATTTT.